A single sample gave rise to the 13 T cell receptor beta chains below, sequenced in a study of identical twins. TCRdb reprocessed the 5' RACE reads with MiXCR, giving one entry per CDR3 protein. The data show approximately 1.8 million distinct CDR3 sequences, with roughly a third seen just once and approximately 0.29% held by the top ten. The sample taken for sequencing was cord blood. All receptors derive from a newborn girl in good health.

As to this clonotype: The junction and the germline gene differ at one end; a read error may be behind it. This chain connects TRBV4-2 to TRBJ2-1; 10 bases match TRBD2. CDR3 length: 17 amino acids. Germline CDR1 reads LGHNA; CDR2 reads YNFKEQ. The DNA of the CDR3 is TGTGCCAGCAGCCAAGTAAGCGGGGGGGCCTCCTACAATGAGCTGTCCTTC. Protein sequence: CASSQVSGGASYNELSF.

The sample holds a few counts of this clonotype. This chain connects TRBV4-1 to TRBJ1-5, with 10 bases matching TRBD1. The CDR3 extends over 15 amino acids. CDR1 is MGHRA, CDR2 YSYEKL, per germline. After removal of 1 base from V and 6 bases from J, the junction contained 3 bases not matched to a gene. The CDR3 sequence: CASSQARTGGQPQHF. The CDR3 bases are TGCGCCAGCAGCCAAGCCCGGACAGGGGGTCAGCCCCAGCATTTT.

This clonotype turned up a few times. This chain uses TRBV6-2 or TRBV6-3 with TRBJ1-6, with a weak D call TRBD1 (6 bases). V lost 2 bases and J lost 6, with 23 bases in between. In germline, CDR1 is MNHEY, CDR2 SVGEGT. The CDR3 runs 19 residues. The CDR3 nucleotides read TGTGCCAGCAGTTACGTCCGGGACACCAATCGTTTTGGTAATTCACCCCTCCACTTT. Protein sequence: CASSYVRDTNRFGNSPLHF.

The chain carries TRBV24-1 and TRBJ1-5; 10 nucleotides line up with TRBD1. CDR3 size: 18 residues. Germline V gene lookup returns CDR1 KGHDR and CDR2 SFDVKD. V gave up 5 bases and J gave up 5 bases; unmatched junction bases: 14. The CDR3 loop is CATSVKGQGPSSDQPQHF. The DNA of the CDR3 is TGTGCCACCAGTGTTAAGGGACAGGGGCCCTCGTCGGATCAGCCCCAGCATTTT.

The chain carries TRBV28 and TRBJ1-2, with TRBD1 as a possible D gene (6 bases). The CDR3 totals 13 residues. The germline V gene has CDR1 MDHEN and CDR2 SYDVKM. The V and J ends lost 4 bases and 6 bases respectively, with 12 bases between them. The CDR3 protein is CASSYQGRDGYTF. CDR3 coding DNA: TGTGCCAGCAGTTATCAGGGGAGAGATGGCTACACCTTC.

The CDR3 is CASSPYQTAEGQPQHF. The DNA for the CDR3 is TGTGCCAGCAGCCCCTATCAAACAGCGGAAGGCCAGCCCCAGCATTTT. The rearrangement links TRBV4-2 to TRBJ1-5; D call uncertain. This CDR3 is built from 16 residues. V lost 4 bases to trimming and J lost 7 bases, with 20 bases between them. Per the germline V gene, CDR1 is LGHNA and CDR2 is YNFKEQ.

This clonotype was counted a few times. DNA for the CDR3: TGTGCCAGCAGTGGGCGGGGACTCCAAGAGACCCAGTACTTC. Protein product: CASSGRGLQETQYF. The genes are TRBV9 and TRBJ2-7; D perhaps matches TRBD2 (6 bases). With the DNA end fitting TRBJ2-5 better, the J assignment may be wrong. This CDR3 is 14 amino acids long. Germline V gene sequence: CDR1 SGDLS, CDR2 YYNGEE.

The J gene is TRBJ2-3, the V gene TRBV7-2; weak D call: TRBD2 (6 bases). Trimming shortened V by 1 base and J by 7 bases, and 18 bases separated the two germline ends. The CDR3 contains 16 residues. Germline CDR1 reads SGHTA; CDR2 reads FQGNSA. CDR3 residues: CASSLGVGLRWNTQYF. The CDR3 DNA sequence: TGTGCCAGCAGCTTAGGGGTGGGACTTAGGTGGAATACGCAGTATTTT.

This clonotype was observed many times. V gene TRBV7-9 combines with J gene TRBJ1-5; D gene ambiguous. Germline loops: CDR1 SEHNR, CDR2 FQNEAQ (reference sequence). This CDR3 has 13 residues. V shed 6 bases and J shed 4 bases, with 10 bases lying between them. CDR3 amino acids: CASSFGTNQPQHF. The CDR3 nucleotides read TGTGCCAGCAGTTTCGGCACAAATCAGCCCCAGCATTTT.

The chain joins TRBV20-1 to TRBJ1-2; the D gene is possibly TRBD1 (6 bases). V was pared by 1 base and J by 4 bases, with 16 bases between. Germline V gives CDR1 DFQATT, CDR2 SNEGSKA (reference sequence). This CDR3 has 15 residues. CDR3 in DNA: TGCAGTGCTAGAGGGTTCGGGGGGCAGGGCTATGGCTACACCTTC. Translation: CSARGFGGQGYGYTF.

CDR3 sequence: CASRARGAYNSPLHF. The CDR3 region has the DNA TGTGCCAGCAGGGCACGGGGGGCCTATAATTCACCCCTCCACTTT. This chain connects TRBV6-5 to TRBJ1-6; tentative D call: TRBD1 (5 bases). In germline, CDR1 is MNHEY, CDR2 SVGAGI. This CDR3 region has 15 residues. Trimming left V 6 bases short and J 2 bases short, with 11 bases between.

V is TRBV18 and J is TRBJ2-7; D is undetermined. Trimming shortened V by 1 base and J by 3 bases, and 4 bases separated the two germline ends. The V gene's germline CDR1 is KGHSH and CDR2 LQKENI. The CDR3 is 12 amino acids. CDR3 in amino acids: CASSPLLYEQYF. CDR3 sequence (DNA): TGTGCCAGCTCACCACTTCTCTACGAGCAGTACTTC.

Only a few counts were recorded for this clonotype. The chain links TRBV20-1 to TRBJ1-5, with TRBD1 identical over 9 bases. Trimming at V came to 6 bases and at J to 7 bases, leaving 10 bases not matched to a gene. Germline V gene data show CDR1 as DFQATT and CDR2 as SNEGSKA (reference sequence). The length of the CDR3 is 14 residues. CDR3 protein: CSASSGTGKQPQHF. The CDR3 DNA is TGCAGTGCCTCGTCTGGGACAGGGAAACAGCCCCAGCATTTT.